The 31 T cell receptor beta chains presented below share a single source sample, sequenced in a study of blood T cell repertoires in COVID-19. Repertoires were generated with immunoSEQ multiplex PCR, while TCRdb's copy carries only in-frame clones and drops some. This sample carries 120,000 to 150,000 clones, 70% to 85% of them seen once, and the ten largest clones take approximately 6.6%. The sample consisted of peripheral blood. The receptors derive from a human donor in a cohort sampled during active COVID-19.

V is TRBV4-2 and J is TRBJ2-2; the match to TRBD2 covers 9 bases. Germline CDR1 reads LGHNA; CDR2 reads YNFKEQ. V was clipped by 3 bases and J by 7 bases; unmatched bases: 9. This CDR3 comprises 16 residues. CDR3 nucleotides: TGTGCCAGCAGCCATGTATCTAGCGGGGTAGGCGGGGAGCTGTTTTTT. Protein sequence: CASSHVSSGVGGELFF.

The rearrangement joins TRBV6-4 to TRBJ2-1, with 8 nucleotides matching TRBD2. The CDR3 is made up of 14 amino acids. The V and J ends lost 7 bases and 6 bases, in that order; junction bases with no gene match: 8. Germline V gene sequence: CDR1 MRHNA, CDR2 SNTAGT. This CDR3 reads CASKRGRAANEQFF. Written as DNA, the CDR3 is TGTGCCAGCAAGCGGGGGAGAGCAGCCAATGAGCAGTTCTTC.

The chain recombines TRBV5-5 with TRBJ2-5; maybe TRBD2 (7 bases). Per the germline V gene, CDR1 is SGHKS and CDR2 is YYEKEE (reference sequence). Trimming took 2 bases from V and 5 from J, leaving 25 bases between them. This CDR3 contains 18 residues. CDR3 sequence reads: CASSLGLRGAKLMETQYF. The DNA of the CDR3 is TGTGCCAGCAGCTTAGGACTCCGGGGGGCCAAGTTAATGGAGACCCAGTACTTC.

The chain uses TRBV21-1 and TRBJ2-7; the table's D call of TRBD1 was not tested on the DNA. TRBV21-1 represents a pseudogene. CDR3 length: 15 amino acids. CDR3 sequence (DNA): TGTGCCAGCAGCAAAGGCCCAGGGTCGACCCACGAGCAGTACTTC. Translating it yields CASSKGPGSTHEQYF.

This chain joins TRBV12-3 or TRBV12-4 and TRBJ1-4; D is undetermined. The CDR3 sequence is 12 residues long. The V and J ends lost 3 bases and 8 bases respectively, with 7 bases between them. DNA for the CDR3: TGTGCCAGCAGTTTGGTACAGGAAAAACTGTTTTTT. Translated, it gives CASSLVQEKLFF.

V is TRBV5-4 and J is TRBJ1-4; the match to TRBD1 covers 7 bases. V shed 4 bases, J shed 0 bases, and the junction held 6 bases outside the gene matches. The CDR3 spans 16 residues. The germline V gene has CDR1 SGHNT and CDR2 YYREEE (reference sequence). CDR3 DNA sequence: TGTGCCAGCAGCCCGGACAGGCCGACAACTAATGAAAAACTGTTTTTT. Translation: CASSPDRPTTNEKLFF.

In this sample, this clone turned up a few times. The chain uses TRBV5-1 and TRBJ1-2; no clear D. The germline CDR1 and CDR2 sequences are SGHRS and YFSETQ. This CDR3 is 15 amino acids long. Deletions cut 0 bases from V and 7 bases from J, with 16 bases between. As DNA, the CDR3 is TGCGCCAGCAGCTTGGGGGGAGTATTGGTTAGTGGCTACACCTTC. It codes for CASSLGGVLVSGYTF. Full variable domain (rest looked up from reference TRBV5-1 and TRBJ1-2): KAGVTQTPRYLIKTRGQQVTLSCSPISGHRSVSWYQQTPGQGLQFLFEYFSETQRNKGNFPGRFSGRQFSNSRSEMNVSTLELGDSALYLCASSLGGVLVSGYTFGSGTRLTVV.

The chain links TRBV30 to TRBJ2-6, with D possibly being TRBD1 (5 bases). CDR1 GTSNPN and CDR2 SVGIG come from the germline V gene (reference sequence). V was cut by 1 base and J by 17 bases, with 18 bases left in between. This CDR3 has 13 amino acids. The CDR3 region has the DNA TGTGCCTGGAGTGGTGGGCTTTCTGGGGCGGTGACTTTC. Residues: CAWSGGLSGAVTF.

The chain carries TRBV27 and TRBJ2-5; weak D call: TRBD2 (6 bases). Germline V gene data show CDR1 as MNHEY and CDR2 as SMNVEV (reference sequence). The CDR3 runs 14 residues. The V end lost 8 bases, the J end lost 2 bases, and 15 bases lay between the germline ends. The chain's CDR3 is CASARDSPQETQYF. CDR3 coding DNA: TGTGCCAGCGCCAGGGACTCACCTCAAGAGACCCAGTACTTC.

V and J are TRBV4-3 and TRBJ2-2; D gene uncertain. The CDR3 length is 15 residues. Deletions cut 3 bases from V and 2 bases from J, with 10 bases between. The germline V gene encodes CDR1 LGHNA and CDR2 YSLEER. The CDR3 region is CASSQAARNTGELFF. The CDR3 region has the DNA TGCGCCAGCAGCCAGGCTGCTCGAAACACCGGGGAGCTGTTTTTT.

The rearrangement links TRBV19 to TRBJ2-5; 8 positions match TRBD2. Germline V gene lookup returns CDR1 LNHDA and CDR2 SQIVND (reference sequence). The ends lost 10 bases at V and 5 bases at J; junction bases unmatched: 12. CDR3 length: 14 residues. CDR3 nucleotides: TGTGCCACCGCTCCTGCGGGGGGAGGCGAGACCCAGTACTTC. It translates to CATAPAGGGETQYF. Together with reference TRBV19 and TRBJ2-5, the CDR3 gives the full variable domain: DGGITQSPKYLFRKEGQNVTLSCEQNLNHDAMYWYRQDPGQGLRLIYYSQIVNDFQKGDIAEGYSVSREKKESFPLTVTSAQKNPTAFYLCATAPAGGGETQYFGPGTRLLVL.

V usage is TRBV21-1 and J usage is TRBJ1-1; TRBD1, the table's D call, lacks a check against the DNA. TRBV21-1 corresponds to a pseudogene. This CDR3 contains 15 residues. The chain's CDR3 is CASFYRDRENTEAFF. The CDR3 DNA reads TGTGCCAGTTTTTACCGGGACAGGGAGAACACTGAAGCTTTCTTT.

This clone was picked up a small number of times. The gene calls are TRBV2 and TRBJ1-1; D uncertain. V gave up 4 bases and J gave up 1 base, with 4 bases separating them. The CDR3 contains 12 residues. Germline CDR1 reads SNHLY; CDR2 reads FYNNEI. The CDR3 nucleotides read TGTGCCAGCAGTGCAGAGAACACTGAAGCTTTCTTT. Translated: CASSAENTEAFF.

The rearrangement links TRBV5-4 to TRBJ2-3, with D maybe TRBD1 (6 bases). Between the trimmed V and J ends, which lost 0 bases and 2 bases, there was a span of 13 bases. The CDR3 covers 16 residues. Germline V gene data show CDR1 as SGHNT and CDR2 as YYREEE (reference sequence). The CDR3 bases are TGTGCCAGCAGCTTGGGGGGGCCCTCACTCACAGATACGCAGTATTTT. Its translation is CASSLGGPSLTDTQYF.

The CDR3, as DNA: TGTGCCAGCAGCCTCGGACAGGGAAACATTCAGTACTTC. Its protein is CASSLGQGNIQYF. The chain couples TRBV7-3 to TRBJ2-4; TRBD1 matches at 8 bases. CDR1 and CDR2 from the germline V gene are SGHTA and FQGTGA. V was pared by 5 bases and J by 6 bases, with 3 bases of the junction left unmatched. The CDR3 contains 13 residues.

V usage is TRBV11-3 and J usage is TRBJ2-2, with D perhaps matching TRBD2 (7 bases). This CDR3 is built from 16 residues. V gave up 3 bases and J gave up 3 bases, with 14 bases separating them. Per germline, CDR1 SGHNT and CDR2 YENEEA. The chain's CDR3 is CASSFGGAADTGELFF. CDR3 nucleotide sequence: TGTGCCAGCAGCTTTGGGGGGGCTGCGGACACCGGGGAGCTGTTTTTT.

This chain links TRBV5-1 with TRBJ1-1; unclear D gene. V dropped 4 bases and J dropped 1 base, with 8 bases sitting between them. The CDR3 is 13 amino acids. Germline V gene sequence: CDR1 SGHRS, CDR2 YFSETQ. CDR3 residues: CASSPGGNTEAFF. The CDR3 region has the DNA TGCGCCAGCAGCCCCGGAGGGAACACTGAAGCTTTCTTT.

This rearrangement joins TRBV10-3 to TRBJ2-5, with 9 bases that match TRBD2. J was trimmed by 4 bases and V by 6 bases; bases with no gene match: 12. CDR3 size: 16 residues. The germline CDR1 and CDR2 sequences are ENHRY and SYGVKD. In DNA form, the CDR3 reads TGTGCCATCAGCCAAGCGGGGGGATTGGAGGGAGAGACCCAGTACTTC. It specifies CAISQAGGLEGETQYF.

The chain combines TRBV19 with TRBJ1-1; a weak D match, TRBD1 (5 bases). Germline lookup yields CDR1 LNHDA and CDR2 SQIVND (reference sequence). The V end was cut by 7 bases, the J end by 1 base, with 16 bases between. CDR3 length equals 15 residues. This CDR3 is CASNARDSPNTEAFF. The CDR3 DNA is TGTGCCAGTAACGCCCGGGACTCCCCGAACACTGAAGCTTTCTTT.

This clone showed up just a few times. The rearrangement uses TRBV7-3 and TRBJ1-1; D remains unclear. The CDR3 covers 16 residues. Germline CDR1 reads SGHTA; CDR2 reads FQGTGA. Deletions cut 5 bases from V and 2 bases from J, with 18 bases between. CDR3 amino acids: CASSLSGLGENTEAFF. The CDR3 DNA reads TGTGCCAGCAGCCTTTCTGGACTGGGAGAAAACACTGAAGCTTTCTTT.

The V and J genes are TRBV7-8 and TRBJ2-3; D gene unclear. Trimming cost V 1 base and J 2 bases, with 4 bases left between them. Germline CDR1 and CDR2: SGHVS and FQNEAQ. CDR3 size: 13 residues. The CDR3, as DNA: TGTGCCAGCAGCTTAGACACCACAGATACGCAGTATTTT. This encodes CASSLDTTDTQYF.

This clone turned up a few times. The gene calls are TRBV5-6 and TRBJ2-2; 10 positions match TRBD1. V lost 5 bases to trimming and J lost 5 bases; unmatched junction nucleotides: 6. Germline V gene sequence: CDR1 SGHDT, CDR2 YYEEEE. The CDR3 is made up of 15 amino acids. The CDR3 protein is CASRGGTGVTGELFF. The CDR3 DNA reads as TGTGCCAGCAGGGGTGGGACAGGGGTTACCGGGGAGCTGTTTTTT.

The table lists this clone with a count of one. The chain joins TRBV24-1 to TRBJ2-3; D remains ambiguous. The V and J ends lost 4 bases and 1 base respectively, with 5 bases between them. Per the germline V gene, CDR1 is KGHDR and CDR2 is SFDVKD. The CDR3 totals 13 residues. CDR3 DNA sequence: TGTGCCACCAGTGAAGGAGGCACAGATACGCAGTATTTT. Its translation is CATSEGGTDTQYF.

The V and J genes are TRBV7-3 and TRBJ2-3; D perhaps matches TRBD2 (6 bases). Germline V CDR1 and CDR2: SGHTA, FQGTGA. There are 15 residues in the CDR3. V lost 8 bases and J lost 0, with 15 bases in between. CDR3 sequence: CASASGSTSTDTQYF. DNA for the CDR3: TGTGCCAGCGCTTCCGGGAGCACTAGCACAGATACGCAGTATTTT.

The genes are TRBV14 and TRBJ1-1; 8 nucleotides line up with TRBD1. The junction had 10 bases not matched to a gene; V was cut back by 4 bases and J by 6 bases. Germline assignment: CDR1 SGHDN and CDR2 FVKESK. The CDR3 length is 15 residues. CDR3 sequence (DNA): TGTGCCAGCAGCCTCCGGACAGGGCCCGGGGCTGAAGCTTTCTTT. It yields the protein CASSLRTGPGAEAFF.

In the case of this clone: At one end the junction does not follow the germline gene, possibly because of a read error. The chain is built from TRBV12-3 or TRBV12-4 and TRBJ2-5, with TRBD2 identical over 10 bases. The CDR3 spans 13 residues. The CDR3 sequence: CASSLGLAVDVHF. DNA for the CDR3: TGTGCCAGCAGTCTAGGACTAGCGGTGGATGTACACTTC.

This CDR3 is CASSLFRLTEAFF. DNA for the CDR3: TGTGCCAGCAGTTTGTTTCGGTTGACTGAAGCTTTCTTT. The chain uses TRBV6-5 and TRBJ1-1; D not certain. The CDR3 totals 13 residues. V gave up 4 bases and J gave up 5 bases, with 11 bases separating them. In germline, CDR1 is MNHEY, CDR2 SVGAGI.

The J gene is TRBJ1-2, the V gene TRBV4-1; 8 nucleotides line up with TRBD1. The CDR3 consists of 14 residues. V gave up 4 bases and J gave up 2 bases; unmatched junction bases: 3. Germline CDR1 and CDR2: MGHRA and YSYEKL. CDR3 bases: TGCGCCAGCAGCCTAACAGGGGGAAACTATGGCTACACCTTC. It is translated as CASSLTGGNYGYTF.

The CDR3 DNA reads as TGTGCCAGTAGTGCCCCACGCGGGCTGGACACTGAAGCTTTCTTT. Protein: CASSAPRGLDTEAFF. The rearrangement uses TRBV19 and TRBJ1-1; D call uncertain. V gave up 5 bases and J gave up 3 bases, with 16 bases separating them. Germline CDR1 and CDR2: LNHDA and SQIVND (reference sequence). This CDR3 region has 15 residues. Filled out from reference TRBV19 and TRBJ1-1, the complete variable domain reads DGGITQSPKYLFRKEGQNVTLSCEQNLNHDAMYWYRQDPGQGLRLIYYSQIVNDFQKGDIAEGYSVSREKKESFPLTVTSAQKNPTAFYLCASSAPRGLDTEAFFGQGTRLTVV.

The sample holds many counts of this clone. The rearrangement joins TRBV3-1 (or the pseudogene TRBV3-2) to TRBJ1-6, with no clear D. CDR3 length: 16 residues. Germline V gene sequence: CDR1 LGHDT, CDR2 YNNKEL (reference sequence). V lost 4 bases and J 4 bases, leaving 14 bases between the germline ends. CDR3 amino acids: CASSLGGLIYNSPLHF. Written as DNA, the CDR3 is TGTGCCAGCAGCCTCGGTGGGCTGATTTATAATTCACCCCTCCACTTT.

J is TRBJ1-6 and V is TRBV30, with D tentatively TRBD1 (6 bases). The germline gives CDR1 GTSNPN, CDR2 SVGIG (reference sequence). The CDR3 spans 13 residues. V shed 4 bases and J shed 3 bases, with 7 bases lying between them. CDR3 loop: CAWTQGYNSPLHF. CDR3 nucleotide sequence: TGTGCCTGGACACAGGGCTATAATTCACCCCTCCACTTT.